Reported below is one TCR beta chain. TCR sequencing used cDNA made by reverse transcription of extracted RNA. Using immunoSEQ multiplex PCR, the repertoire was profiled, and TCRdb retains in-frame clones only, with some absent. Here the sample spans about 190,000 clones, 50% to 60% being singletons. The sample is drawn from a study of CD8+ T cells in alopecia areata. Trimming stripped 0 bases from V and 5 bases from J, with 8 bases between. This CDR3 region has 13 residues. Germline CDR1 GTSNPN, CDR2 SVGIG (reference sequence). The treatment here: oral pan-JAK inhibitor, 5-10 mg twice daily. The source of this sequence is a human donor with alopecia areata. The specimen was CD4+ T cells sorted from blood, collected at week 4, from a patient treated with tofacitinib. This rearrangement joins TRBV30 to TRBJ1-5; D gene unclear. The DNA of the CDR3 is TGTGCCTGGAGTGTAGGTTTCTATCAGCCCCAGCATTTT. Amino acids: CAWSVGFYQPQHF.